This entry features one T cell receptor (beta chain) sequence. The length of the CDR3 is 15 residues. Germline lookup yields CDR1 SGDLS and CDR2 YYNGEE. V dropped 2 bases and J dropped 0 bases, with 9 bases sitting between them. Per the authors' pipeline: Reference gene primer amplification in the assay estimated nucleated cell counts. The data were produced by immunoSEQ multiplex PCR, yet TCRdb's version contains in-frame clones alone and is incomplete. For V, J and clone size, that table is used; D and trimming come from the DNA. The data contain roughly 240,000 clones, 70% to 90% of them singletons. This entry is derived from a study of blood T cell repertoires in COVID-19. On the study more broadly: Acute-phase and convalescent COVID-19 samples originated in the United States, Italy and Spain. T cells, B-cell-depleted T cells, or PBMCs provided the cDNA or gDNA that served as material.

The sequence came from a man aged 45-65 years with COVID-19, enrolled during active disease. The chain links TRBV9 to TRBJ2-1; D might be TRBD2 (6 bases). The source material was peripheral blood. The CDR3 region has the DNA TGTGCCAGCAGCGTTCTCGGGAGCTCCTACAATGAGCAGTTCTTC. Translating it yields CASSVLGSSYNEQFF.